The source of this T cell receptor beta chain is a study of T cell responses to AZD1222 COVID-19 vaccine. Study in general: Pooled samples include second doses given at about 4 or 12 weeks. General observations from the study: Repertoire samples came only from after the peak T cell response. Dominant CD4 TCR responses targeted spike regions 160-218 and 743-854. A mostly white British donor set with more females was recruited, and clonal diversity was possibly underestimated.

CDR3 size: 14 residues. In germline, CDR1 is MDHEN, CDR2 SYDVKM. Trimming took 2 bases from V and 7 from J, leaving 14 bases between them. Method: immunoSEQ multiplex PCR; TCRdb's copy keeps in-frame clones and lacks some. The repertoire holds 85,000 to 100,000 clones, with approximately 91% as singletons. Concerning this clone: What it recognizes is unknown.

The sequencing used peripheral blood, collected on day 0 of AZD1222 vaccination. The receptor was derived from an adult in good health. This chain links TRBV28 with TRBJ1-2, with a tentative D call TRBD1 (5 bases). This CDR3 reads CASSLPPGTRGYTF. The CDR3 nucleotides read TGTGCCAGCAGTTTACCCCCCGGGACTCGTGGCTACACCTTC.